The 19 T cell receptor beta chains listed next were all sequenced from one sample in a study of cytomegalovirus exposure and HLA in healthy donors (TCRdb year 2017). The library was obtained by the immunoSEQ multiplex PCR assay. For the multiplex PCR, a mixture combining 60 forward primers for TCR Vbeta segments and 13 reverse primers for TCR Jbeta segments was used. TCRdb carries this immuneACCESS record with in-frame sequences only. Its versions omit some clonotypes, under half of them owing to an unresolved V gene in the studies checked, with the rest unexplained. The sample contains about 140,000 clones, approximately 84% of them found a single time. Approximately 1.5% of the sample comes from the top ten. Material: PBMCs. The origin of the receptors is a man younger than 45 in good health and CMV-seropositive.

The chain links TRBV29-1 to TRBJ2-7, with a weak D call TRBD2 (5 bases). Germline V gene sequence: CDR1 SQVTM, CDR2 ANQGSEA. The CDR3 extends over 12 amino acids. Trimming stripped 4 bases from V and 3 bases from J, with 10 bases between. CDR3 protein: CSVGWESYEQYF. In nucleotides, the CDR3 is TGCAGCGTTGGTTGGGAGAGCTACGAGCAGTACTTC.

This clone has more than one count but fewer than ten. The chain carries TRBV5-6 and TRBJ2-7; no reliable D call. The CDR3 has 15 amino acids. Germline V gene sequence: CDR1 SGHDT, CDR2 YYEEEE. V lost 1 base and J 1 base, leaving 12 bases between the germline ends. This CDR3 is CASSLLAQKSYEQYF. CDR3 nucleotide sequence: TGTGCCAGCAGCTTGCTGGCACAGAAGTCCTACGAGCAGTACTTC.

In its sample, this clone was seen a few times. The CDR3 protein is CASSQDGGNEKLFF. The CDR3 coding sequence is TGCGCCAGCAGCCAAGATGGGGGGAATGAAAAACTGTTTTTT. The chain uses TRBV4-1 and TRBJ1-4; TRBD1 might be the D (5 bases). V gave up 0 bases and J gave up 5 bases, with 7 bases separating them. The germline V gene encodes CDR1 MGHRA and CDR2 YSYEKL. The CDR3 is made up of 14 amino acids.

V gene TRBV6-1 combines with J gene TRBJ2-3; D is perhaps TRBD2 (6 bases). Trimming stripped 5 bases from V and 1 base from J, with 7 bases between. The CDR3 totals 13 residues. Germline lookup yields CDR1 MNHNS and CDR2 SASEGT. The CDR3 sequence: CASSWGGTDTQYF. CDR3 bases: TGTGCCAGCAGTTGGGGGGGCACAGATACGCAGTATTTT.

The DNA of the CDR3 is TGCAGCCCCCGGCACAGCCCCTACGAGCAGTACTTC. Translating gives CSPRHSPYEQYF. The chain has TRBV29-1 and TRBJ2-7; D is unclear. The V gene lost 8 bases and the J gene lost 2 bases, with 13 bases spanning the gap. The CDR3 spans 12 residues. Per germline, CDR1 SQVTM and CDR2 ANQGSEA.

The chain combines TRBV7-6 with TRBJ1-1, with D possibly matching TRBD1 (6 bases). The V end lost 5 bases, the J end lost 1 base, and 14 bases lay between the germline ends. Germline V gives CDR1 SGHVS, CDR2 FNYEAQ. This CDR3 region has 15 residues. The DNA of the CDR3 is TGTGCCAGCAGCCACCCGGGGACAAAGAACACTGAAGCTTTCTTT. Translated, it gives CASSHPGTKNTEAFF.

This clone appeared a single time. J is TRBJ2-7 and V is TRBV6-5; D may be TRBD1 (7 bases). The length of the CDR3 is 14 residues. CDR1 is MNHEY and CDR2 is SVGAGI in the germline V gene. Trimming shortened V by 6 bases and J by 7 bases, and 19 bases separated the two germline ends. The CDR3 loop is CASSTRGDSGEQYF. The CDR3 coding sequence is TGTGCCAGCAGCACCCGCGGGGACAGTGGGGAGCAGTACTTC.

The count of this clone is one. The gene calls are TRBV18 and TRBJ1-2; D may be TRBD1 (6 bases). The V gene lost 3 bases and the J gene lost 3 bases, with 17 bases spanning the gap. Per the germline V gene, CDR1 is KGHSH and CDR2 is LQKENI. This CDR3 is 16 amino acids long. Here the CDR3 DNA reads TGTGCCAGCTCACCGAGGGGCGACAGGCCTGACTATGGCTACACCTTC. Amino acid sequence: CASSPRGDRPDYGYTF.

The chain joins TRBV19 to TRBJ1-1; a possible D gene is TRBD1 (5 bases). Germline V gene sequence: CDR1 LNHDA, CDR2 SQIVND (reference sequence). The V end lost 6 bases, the J end lost 1 base, and 24 bases lay between the germline ends. The CDR3 runs to 18 residues. CDR3 coding DNA: TGTGCCAGTAGATTCCTTGGGACTCGGGGCCTAGGGAACACTGAAGCTTTCTTT. It is translated as CASRFLGTRGLGNTEAFF.

As concerns this clone: The identical CDR3 is also encoded by other nucleotide sequences in the sample. The V gene is TRBV7-3, the J gene TRBJ2-1; the D gene is possibly TRBD1 (6 bases). Germline loops: CDR1 SGHTA, CDR2 FQGTGA. Trimming cost V 0 bases and J 0 bases, with 9 bases left between them. This CDR3 is built from 16 residues. The CDR3 is CASSLTGRGSYNEQFF. The DNA for the CDR3 is TGTGCCAGCAGCTTAACTGGCAGGGGCTCCTACAATGAGCAGTTCTTC. The whole variable domain, filled in from reference TRBV7-3 and TRBJ2-1, reads GAGVSQTPSNKVTEKGKYVELRCDPISGHTALYWYRQSLGQGPEFLIYFQGTGAADDSGLPNDRFFAVRPEGSVSTLKIQRTERGDSAVYLCASSLTGRGSYNEQFFGPGTRLTVL.

The chain combines TRBV6-5 with TRBJ1-1; D call uncertain. The germline V and J ends were trimmed by 8 bases and 5 bases, with 15 bases remaining between them. This CDR3 is built from 13 residues. The germline V gene encodes CDR1 MNHEY and CDR2 SVGAGI. The CDR3 here is CASYVGPGTEAFF. The CDR3 DNA reads as TGTGCCAGCTACGTGGGCCCTGGGACTGAAGCTTTCTTT.

With respect to this clone: The CDR3 carries no conserved terminal phenylalanine or tryptophan, so it likely arises from a read error. The rearrangement joins TRBV27 to TRBJ1-2; no reliable D call. The CDR3 loop spans 14 amino acids. Germline V gene sequence: CDR1 MNHEY, CDR2 SMNVEV (reference sequence). Trimming cost V 0 bases and J 3 bases, with 8 bases left between them. The CDR3, as DNA: TGTGCCAGCAGTTTATCGAAGGGAGACTATGGCTACACCCTC. Residues: CASSLSKGDYGYTL.

DNA of the CDR3: TGCGCCAGCAGCCAAAGGGGGCTGGGAAACATTCAGTACTTC. Its translation is CASSQRGLGNIQYF. The chain recombines TRBV4-1 with TRBJ2-4; 7 positions match TRBD1. Germline lookup yields CDR1 MGHRA and CDR2 YSYEKL. The CDR3 sequence is 14 residues long. Unmatched junction bases numbered 4, after V lost 2 bases and J lost 6 bases.

The chain is built from TRBV28 and TRBJ1-1, with 9 bases that match TRBD1. Germline V lookup: CDR1 MDHEN, CDR2 SYDVKM. The CDR3 loop spans 16 amino acids. The ends lost 5 bases at V and 0 bases at J; junction bases unmatched: 7. The CDR3 region has the DNA TGTGCCAGCAGTCCCCCGGGACAGGGAATGAACACTGAAGCTTTCTTT. Protein: CASSPPGQGMNTEAFF.

The rearrangement links TRBV9 to TRBJ2-5; TRBD2 agrees at 10 bases. CDR3 length: 14 amino acids. V shed 3 bases and J 5 bases; nucleotides not matched to a gene: 4. From germline, CDR1 is SGDLS and CDR2 YYNGEE. The CDR3 loop is CASSDTSGEETQYF. CDR3 DNA: TGTGCCAGCAGCGATACTAGCGGGGAGGAGACCCAGTACTTC.

This rearrangement joins TRBV18 to TRBJ1-4, with D unresolved. The V and J ends lost 2 bases and 2 bases respectively, with 15 bases between them. This CDR3 has 17 residues. CDR1 and CDR2 (germline): KGHSH, LQKENI. This chain's CDR3 is CASSPNRAGRTNEKLFF. CDR3 coding DNA: TGTGCCAGCTCACCAAATCGTGCGGGCAGGACTAATGAAAAACTGTTTTTT.

The chain recombines TRBV7-9 with TRBJ2-3; D may be TRBD1 (5 bases). CDR3 size: 14 residues. Germline CDR1 reads SEHNR; CDR2 reads FQNEAQ (reference sequence). Trimming removed 1 base at V and 2 bases at J, with 7 bases between. The DNA of the CDR3 is TGTGCCAGCAGCTTAGGCAGGGCCACAGATACGCAGTATTTT. This gives the protein CASSLGRATDTQYF.

The chain carries TRBV9 and TRBJ2-1, with TRBD2 matching over 9 bases. V trimming: 3 bases; J trimming: 2 bases; junction bases outside the gene matches: 3. The CDR3 consists of 15 residues. Germline CDR1 and CDR2: SGDLS and YYNGEE. The CDR3 region has the DNA TGTGCCAGCAGCGCCGGACTAGCGACCTACAATGAGCAGTTCTTC. The encoded protein is CASSAGLATYNEQFF.

The chain uses TRBV11-3 and TRBJ2-7; 13 bases agree with TRBD2. Germline values: CDR1 SGHNT, CDR2 YENEEA. CDR3 length: 18 amino acids. The V and J ends lost 5 bases and 0 bases, in that order; junction bases with no gene match: 10. The CDR3: CASSPRTSGSGSSYEQYF. CDR3 nucleotides: TGTGCCAGCAGCCCGAGGACTAGCGGGAGTGGGTCCTCCTACGAGCAGTACTTC.